Each of the 24 T cell receptor beta chains below was sequenced from the same sample in a study of shared clonotypes between healthy human individuals. The protocol was immunoSEQ multiplex PCR, while the TCRdb copy is restricted to in-frame clones and leaves out a portion. The profile shows around 700,000 clones, about three quarters of them singletons. Sequencing input: memory CD4+ T cells sorted from blood. This sample's subset: CD45RA-negative fraction. The source of these receptors is a woman younger than 45 in good health.

The gene calls are TRBV5-1 and TRBJ1-2; D is ambiguous. CDR3 length equals 14 residues. Germline V gene lookup returns CDR1 SGHRS and CDR2 YFSETQ. Trimming took off 1 base at V and 7 bases at J, with 14 bases between the two ends. CDR3 sequence: CASSLLVQRGGYTF. CDR3 DNA: TGCGCCAGCAGCTTGTTGGTCCAGCGGGGTGGCTACACCTTC.

This clone showed up many times. CDR3 protein: CASSLSSGMETQYF. CDR3 sequence (DNA): TGTGCCAGCAGCTTATCTTCGGGGATGGAGACCCAGTACTTC. The chain links TRBV7-9 to TRBJ2-5; weak D call: TRBD2 (5 bases). Trimming pared 2 bases from V and 5 bases from J, leaving 12 bases between. CDR1 is SEHNR and CDR2 is FQNEAQ in the germline V gene (reference sequence). The CDR3 consists of 14 residues. The full variable domain, rest sourced from reference TRBV7-9 and TRBJ2-5, is DTGVSQNPRHKITKRGQNVTFRCDPISEHNRLYWYRQTLGQGPEFLTYFQNEAQLEKSRLLSDRFSAERPKGSFSTLEIQRTEQGDSAMYLCASSLSSGMETQYFGPGTRLLVL.

V gene TRBV2 combines with J gene TRBJ2-3; TRBD2 matches at 12 bases. After removal of 3 bases from V and 7 bases from J, the junction contained 11 bases not matched to a gene. In germline, CDR1 is SNHLY, CDR2 FYNNEI. The CDR3 consists of 17 residues. The CDR3 DNA reads TGTGCCAGCAGTGATTCTAGCGGGAGGGGATCCGTAAATACGCAGTATTTT. Its translation: CASSDSSGRGSVNTQYF.

This sequence joins TRBV29-1 and TRBJ1-1; D is uncertain. This CDR3 contains 14 residues. Germline V CDR1 and CDR2: SQVTM, ANQGSEA. V was pared by 3 bases and J by 0 bases, with 11 bases between. In DNA, the CDR3 is TGCAGCGTTGATGGGCGGGCGGTGAACACTGAAGCTTTCTTT. It yields the protein CSVDGRAVNTEAFF.

This clone was observed once. V is TRBV19 and J is TRBJ1-1, with a tentative D call TRBD1 (5 bases). Germline loops: CDR1 LNHDA, CDR2 SQIVND (reference sequence). The CDR3 totals 15 residues. Trimming stripped 6 bases from V and 0 bases from J, with 14 bases between. The CDR3 DNA is TGTGCCAGTAGGCCCAACCGACAGTTGAACACTGAAGCTTTCTTT. Protein sequence: CASRPNRQLNTEAFF.

This chain connects TRBV5-1 to TRBJ2-3; 11 bases fit TRBD2. Per the germline V gene, CDR1 is SGHRS and CDR2 is YFSETQ. Trimming cost V 0 bases and J 6 bases; bases outside gene matches: 12. This CDR3 is built from 18 residues. The CDR3 DNA follows: TGCGCCAGCAGCTTGGCCGTATTAGCGGGAGGGCGATGGGATACGCAGTATTTT. This gives the protein CASSLAVLAGGRWDTQYF.

The sample holds a few counts of this clone. This chain uses TRBV18 with TRBJ2-7; TRBD2 aligns across 13 bases. Germline assignment: CDR1 KGHSH and CDR2 LQKENI. The CDR3 has 14 amino acids. Trimming removed 6 bases from V and 6 bases from J; junction bases left unmatched: 5. In DNA, the CDR3 is TGTGCCAGCTCTCGGACTAGCGGGAGTTCCGAGCAGTACTTC. It encodes CASSRTSGSSEQYF.

This chain's CDR3 is CASITANQPQHF. CDR3 coding DNA: TGCGCCAGCATCACGGCGAATCAGCCCCAGCATTTT. The V and J genes are TRBV10-2 and TRBJ1-5; no firm D call. Germline V CDR1 and CDR2: WSHSY, SAAADI. The V gene lost 7 bases and the J gene lost 4 bases, with 8 bases spanning the gap. CDR3 length equals 12 residues.

This chain joins TRBV28 and TRBJ2-1; a weak D match, TRBD2 (6 bases). This CDR3 contains 15 residues. Germline CDR1 reads MDHEN; CDR2 reads SYDVKM. V was pared by 6 bases and J by 4 bases, with 16 bases between. The CDR3 spells CASRPTGGAYNEQFF. CDR3 nucleotide sequence: TGTGCCAGCAGACCCACTGGCGGGGCTTACAATGAGCAGTTCTTC.

The chain carries TRBV6-4 and TRBJ1-5; D is undetermined. Germline V gene sequence: CDR1 MRHNA, CDR2 SNTAGT. The CDR3 has 16 amino acids. Trimming left V 7 bases short and J 4 bases short, with 20 bases between. This CDR3 reads CASKQIPHPSNQPQHF. The CDR3 nucleotides read TGTGCCAGCAAACAGATACCCCATCCTTCGAATCAGCCCCAGCATTTT.

J is TRBJ1-1 and V is TRBV6-5, with 7 bases matching TRBD1. The CDR3 loop spans 15 amino acids. V shed 10 bases, J shed 1 base, and the junction held 12 bases outside the gene matches. Germline-derived CDR1 and CDR2 are MNHEY and SVGAGI. The chain's CDR3 is CATRGGSLENTEAFF. The CDR3 DNA reads as TGTGCCACCCGAGGGGGCTCGCTTGAGAACACTGAAGCTTTCTTT.

The chain has TRBV6-5 and TRBJ1-4; the D gene is possibly TRBD1 (5 bases). The CDR3 has 15 amino acids. The V end lost 6 bases, the J end lost 4 bases, and 15 bases lay between the germline ends. Germline V gene sequence: CDR1 MNHEY, CDR2 SVGAGI. DNA of the CDR3: TGTGCCAGCAGGGGTCGGGGGGGTAGTAATGAAAAACTGTTTTTT. This codes for CASRGRGGSNEKLFF.

The rearrangement joins TRBV10-1 to TRBJ2-5; TRBD2 is a possible D gene (5 bases). The germline V gene has CDR1 WNHNN and CDR2 SYGVQD (reference sequence). Trimming removed 8 bases from V and 2 bases from J, with 18 bases in between. The CDR3 consists of 15 residues. CDR3 protein: CASSKPDREQETQYF. In DNA, the CDR3 is TGCGCCAGCTCCAAGCCCGATAGGGAGCAAGAGACCCAGTACTTC.

The V call is TRBV27, the J call TRBJ2-7; possibly TRBD2 for D (6 bases). The V gene lost 7 bases and the J gene lost 2 bases, with 12 bases spanning the gap. CDR1 and CDR2 from the germline V gene are MNHEY and SMNVEV (reference sequence). The CDR3 spans 13 residues. The CDR3 loop reads CASTHLAPYEQYF. CDR3 nucleotide sequence: TGTGCCAGCACACATCTAGCGCCCTACGAGCAGTACTTC.

CDR3 sequence reads: CAWTGKLRADNEKLFF. The CDR3 bases are TGTGCCTGGACCGGGAAACTCCGTGCCGATAATGAAAAACTGTTTTTT. This rearrangement joins TRBV30 to TRBJ1-4; D not resolved. This CDR3 spans 16 amino acids. The V end was cut by 4 bases, the J end by 4 bases, with 19 bases between. Germline CDR1 GTSNPN, CDR2 SVGIG (reference sequence).

The chain recombines TRBV10-2 with TRBJ2-7; TRBD2 matches 10 bases. Per germline, CDR1 WSHSY and CDR2 SAAADI. The V segment lost 2 bases and the J segment 2 bases; nucleotides outside the gene matches: 15. The CDR3 spans 19 residues. CDR3: CASSEGPAGGFPFAYEQYF. In nucleotides, the CDR3 is TGCGCCAGCAGTGAGGGCCCAGCGGGAGGGTTCCCTTTCGCCTACGAGCAGTACTTC.

The J gene is TRBJ2-7, the V gene TRBV7-8, with D hard to call. Germline V lookup: CDR1 SGHVS, CDR2 FQNEAQ. The V and J ends lost 4 bases and 6 bases respectively, with 10 bases between them. The CDR3 is made up of 12 amino acids. The CDR3, as DNA: TGTGCCAGCAGCTGGGCTCTCGGCGAGCAGTACTTC. It specifies CASSWALGEQYF.

V is TRBV7-9 and J is TRBJ2-7; D remains unclear. Trimming left V 8 bases short and J 3 bases short, with 5 bases between. Germline V gene data show CDR1 as SEHNR and CDR2 as FQNEAQ (reference sequence). The CDR3 runs 10 residues. The CDR3 region is CASANYEQYF. The CDR3, as DNA: TGTGCCAGCGCAAACTACGAGCAGTACTTC.

The chain employs TRBV29-1 and TRBJ2-1, with 10 bases identical to TRBD2. The CDR3 has 14 residues. Germline-derived CDR1 and CDR2 are SQVTM and ANQGSEA. The junction had 9 bases not matched to a gene; V was cut back by 3 bases and J by 10 bases. The CDR3 bases are TGCAGCGTTGAGGTTCTAGCGGGAGCAGGAGAGCAGTTCTTC. It translates to CSVEVLAGAGEQFF.

The chain has TRBV7-2 and TRBJ2-1; no reliable D call. Germline lookup yields CDR1 SGHTA and CDR2 FQGNSA. The V gene lost 5 bases and the J gene lost 3 bases, with 8 bases spanning the gap. The length of the CDR3 is 13 residues. The CDR3 reads CASSPYLYNEQFF. CDR3 bases: TGTGCCAGCAGCCCGTACCTCTACAATGAGCAGTTCTTC.

This clone was seen a handful of times. V and J are TRBV5-1 and TRBJ2-7, with TRBD1 matching over 8 bases. Germline V gene data show CDR1 as SGHRS and CDR2 as YFSETQ. This CDR3 is built from 15 residues. V gave up 4 bases and J gave up 2 bases; unmatched junction bases: 8. CDR3 coding DNA: TGCGCCAGCAGCAAGGCAGGGGGCGACGCCTACGAGCAGTACTTC. Its translation is CASSKAGGDAYEQYF.

The J gene is TRBJ2-7, the V gene TRBV7-8; 14 positions match TRBD2. The CDR3 contains 17 residues. V lost 5 bases and J lost 3; bases outside the gene matches: 9. CDR1 and CDR2 from the germline V gene are SGHVS and FQNEAQ. The CDR3: CASSLGGTSGSFYEQYF. The CDR3 DNA reads TGTGCCAGCAGCCTCGGGGGGACTAGCGGGAGTTTCTACGAGCAGTACTTC.

This clone was recorded a few times. This rearrangement joins TRBV19 to TRBJ2-1; TRBD2 might be the D (6 bases). The CDR3 spans 15 residues. V was cut by 7 bases and J by 0 bases, with 13 bases left in between. CDR1 and CDR2 from the germline V gene are LNHDA and SQIVND (reference sequence). This CDR3 is CASTSVGSSYNEQFF. For the CDR3, the DNA is TGTGCCAGTACCTCCGTCGGGAGCTCCTACAATGAGCAGTTCTTC.

The V call is TRBV11-2, the J call TRBJ2-1, with TRBD2 identical over 11 bases. The junction had 13 bases not matched to a gene; V was cut back by 6 bases and J by 15 bases. The CDR3 sequence is 14 residues long. From germline, CDR1 is SGHAT and CDR2 FQNNGV. The CDR3 sequence is CASRMTSGTQLAFF. The CDR3 nucleotides are TGTGCCAGCAGGATGACTAGCGGGACTCAGCTCGCGTTCTTC.